These 28 T cell receptor beta chains were all obtained from the same sample, sequenced in a study of T cells in Graves' hyperthyroidism and ophthalmopathy. Researchers took RNA transcripts and amplified the TCR beta CDR3 regions from them. In the first-round RT-PCR of the TCR CDR3, the HTBI primer set was used. Each CDR3 protein gets one entry after TCRdb re-called the multiplex PCR reads with MiXCR. Of roughly 300,000 distinct CDR3 sequences listed, around a sixth were seen once; the top ten hold about half. What was sequenced was blood. The receptor source for this set is a woman aged 45-60 years with Graves' hyperthyroidism.

This chain connects TRBV4-2 to TRBJ2-3; perhaps TRBD2 as D (6 bases). The CDR3 contains 16 residues. Trimming took 0 bases from V and 8 from J, leaving 18 bases between them. The germline gives CDR1 LGHNA, CDR2 YNFKEQ. Here the CDR3 DNA reads TGTGCCAGCAGCCAAGATCCGGGACTCGCCTCCCCTACGCAGTATTTT. Translation gives CASSQDPGLASPTQYF.

The CDR3 DNA follows: TGCAGCGTTGAAGATTGGGGACAGGTGGCGACAGATACGCAGTATTTT. This encodes CSVEDWGQVATDTQYF. The V call is TRBV29-1, the J call TRBJ2-3; 8 bases are a match to TRBD1. V lost 0 bases and J lost 3; bases outside the gene matches: 8. There are 16 residues in the CDR3. From germline, CDR1 is SQVTM and CDR2 ANQGSEA.

At least ten counts were recorded for this clonotype. The rearrangement uses TRBV24-1 and TRBJ1-5; D call uncertain. This CDR3 comprises 14 residues. Between the trimmed V and J ends, which lost 2 bases and 5 bases, there was a span of 9 bases. Germline CDR1 reads KGHDR; CDR2 reads SFDVKD. This CDR3 is CATSDSGEDQPQHF. The CDR3 coding sequence is TGTGCCACCAGTGATTCGGGAGAGGATCAGCCCCAGCATTTT.

This clonotype was seen at least ten times. The chain employs TRBV6-1 and TRBJ2-1, with a possible D match to TRBD1 (5 bases). V was trimmed by 3 bases and J by 6 bases, leaving 15 bases between them. CDR1 and CDR2 from the germline V gene are MNHNS and SASEGT. CDR3 length: 15 residues. The CDR3 sequence is CASSEGIGVSNEQFF. For the CDR3, the DNA is TGTGCCAGCAGTGAGGGGATAGGGGTCTCCAATGAGCAGTTCTTC.

The sample holds a few counts of this clonotype. The chain combines TRBV27 with TRBJ2-7; TRBD2 might be the D (7 bases). Germline values: CDR1 MNHEY, CDR2 SMNVEV (reference sequence). The CDR3 is 13 residues long. Deletions cut 7 bases from V and 7 bases from J, with 17 bases between. The CDR3 nucleotides are TGTGCCAGCACCTCCCGGGGGGCTGGGGAGCAGTACTTC. Translation: CASTSRGAGEQYF.

This clonotype is a singleton in its sample. The V call is TRBV9, the J call TRBJ2-1; D gene unclear. Trimming removed 4 bases at V and 4 bases at J, with 12 bases between. This CDR3 contains 14 residues. CDR1 is SGDLS and CDR2 is YYNGEE in the germline V gene. The CDR3 is CASSPTTLYNEQFF. The CDR3 DNA is TGTGCCAGCAGCCCCACGACCCTGTACAATGAGCAGTTCTTC.

This clonotype was picked up a small number of times. CDR3 in amino acids: CATSRDIKTSAGDEQYF. In DNA form, the CDR3 reads TGTGCCACCAGCAGAGATATTAAGACTAGCGCTGGGGACGAGCAGTACTTC. The chain is built from TRBV15 and TRBJ2-7; 8 bases align to TRBD2. The CDR3 is 17 amino acids. The J segment lost 5 bases and the V segment lost 0 bases, leaving 12 bases of the junction unmatched. CDR1 LNHNV and CDR2 YYDKDF come from the germline V gene (reference sequence).

This clonotype occurred many times. This chain links TRBV2 with TRBJ2-3; possibly TRBD2 for D (5 bases). Trimming stripped 9 bases from V and 0 bases from J, with 7 bases between. This CDR3 comprises 12 residues. CDR1 and CDR2 from the germline V gene are SNHLY and FYNNEI. The CDR3 protein is CARRDSTDTQYF. CDR3 DNA sequence: TGTGCCAGGAGGGATAGCACAGATACGCAGTATTTT.

The chain joins TRBV6-5 to TRBJ1-2; 12 bases match TRBD1. The V and J ends lost 2 bases and 8 bases, in that order; junction bases with no gene match: 9. Germline V gene data show CDR1 as MNHEY and CDR2 as SVGAGI. The CDR3 is made up of 16 amino acids. The CDR3 region has the DNA TGTGCCAGCAGTTACGGGACAGGGGGCGCAGGGGAAGGCTACACCTTC. Amino acids: CASSYGTGGAGEGYTF.

This clonotype was counted ten times or more. The rearrangement uses TRBV3-1 and TRBJ1-1; D is possibly TRBD1 (5 bases). This CDR3 is built from 15 residues. Germline V gene sequence: CDR1 LGHDT, CDR2 YNNKEL (reference sequence). The V end was cut by 2 bases, the J end by 5 bases, with 15 bases between. CDR3 loop: CASSQRGGSRTEAFF. Here the CDR3 DNA reads TGTGCCAGCAGCCAAAGGGGTGGGTCGAGGACTGAAGCTTTCTTT. Full variable domain (remainder filled in from reference TRBV3-1 and TRBJ1-1): DTAVSQTPKYLVTQMGNDKSIKCEQNLGHDTMYWYKQDSKKFLKIMFSYNNKELIINETVPNRFSPKSPDKAHLNLHINSLELGDSAVYFCASSQRGGSRTEAFFGQGTRLTVV.

Points on this clonotype: At one boundary the junction diverges from the germline segment, which might be a read error. This chain connects TRBV2 to TRBJ2-7; D call uncertain. This CDR3 contains 11 residues. Germline CDR1 reads SNHLY; CDR2 reads FYNNEI. CDR3 coding DNA: TGTGCCAGCAGCGAAGACCAGCAGCAGTACTTC. Translating gives CASSEDQQQYF.

This rearrangement joins TRBV18 to TRBJ1-5; D may be TRBD1 (6 bases). The germline V and J ends were trimmed by 2 bases and 3 bases, with 11 bases remaining between them. The CDR3 is made up of 15 amino acids. CDR1 and CDR2 from the germline V gene are KGHSH and LQKENI. The CDR3 spells CASSPGGGYNQPQHF. As DNA, the CDR3 is TGTGCCAGCTCACCAGGGGGCGGCTACAATCAGCCCCAGCATTTT. Supplemented by reference TRBV18 and TRBJ1-5, the full variable domain reads NAGVMQNPRHLVRRRGQEARLRCSPMKGHSHVYWYRQLPEEGLKFMVYLQKENIIDESGMPKERFSAEFPKEGPSILRIQQVVRGDSAAYFCASSPGGGYNQPQHFGDGTRLSIL.

This clonotype has only a few counts. The genes are TRBV5-4 and TRBJ2-1, with D unresolved. V was shortened by 2 bases and J by 6 bases, with 9 bases between the two germline ends. The CDR3 has 13 amino acids. CDR1 SGHNT and CDR2 YYREEE come from the germline V gene (reference sequence). The CDR3 region has the DNA TGTGCCAGCAGCTTTGCCCAGTCCAATGAGCAGTTCTTC. It codes for CASSFAQSNEQFF.

This clonotype was counted between two and nine times. The rearrangement joins TRBV7-9 to TRBJ2-1, with D tentatively TRBD2 (7 bases). V was shortened by 5 bases and J by 13 bases, with 24 bases between the two germline ends. In germline, CDR1 is SEHNR, CDR2 FQNEAQ (reference sequence). The CDR3 sequence is 15 residues long. CDR3 sequence (DNA): TGTGCCAGCAGCGGGGGGGCAGTCCCAAGCATTAATCAGTTCTTC. It encodes CASSGGAVPSINQFF.

This clonotype came up many times. This sequence joins TRBV18 and TRBJ2-5, with TRBD1 matching 8 bases. J gave up 5 bases and V 5 bases, and 7 bases lay outside the gene matches. The germline V gene has CDR1 KGHSH and CDR2 LQKENI. CDR3 length equals 14 residues. CDR3 in amino acids: CASSDWTGKETQYF. The CDR3 region has the DNA TGTGCCAGCTCAGACTGGACAGGGAAGGAGACCCAGTACTTC.

A word on this clonotype: At one end, the junction sequence differs from germline, possibly due to a read error. V is TRBV5-6 and J is TRBJ1-6; a weak D match, TRBD1 (5 bases). The CDR3 sequence is 16 residues long. From germline, CDR1 is SGHDT and CDR2 YYEEEE. The CDR3: CASSQDPWDGNSPLHF. Written as DNA, the CDR3 is TGCGCCAGCAGCCAAGATCCCTGGGACGGGAATTCACCCCTCCACTTT.

This clonotype was observed at least ten times. The chain recombines TRBV11-2 with TRBJ2-7, with D unclear. Germline values: CDR1 SGHAT, CDR2 FQNNGV. The CDR3 spans 13 residues. Trimming took 2 bases from V and 4 from J, leaving 9 bases between them. The CDR3 sequence: CASSLSDIYEQYF. As DNA, the CDR3 is TGTGCCAGCAGCTTAAGTGACATTTACGAGCAGTACTTC.

The J gene is TRBJ1-1, the V gene TRBV5-1; weak D call: TRBD1 (5 bases). The CDR3 is 13 amino acids. Germline lookup yields CDR1 SGHRS and CDR2 YFSETQ. V lost 9 bases and J lost 1, with 13 bases in between. CDR3 protein: CATSYDRNTEAFF. The CDR3 DNA follows: TGCGCCACCTCTTACGACAGGAACACTGAAGCTTTCTTT.

This rearrangement joins TRBV5-1 to TRBJ1-1; 8 nucleotides match TRBD1. The CDR3 loop spans 15 amino acids. Germline CDR1 reads SGHRS; CDR2 reads YFSETQ. The junction had 10 bases not matched to a gene; V was cut back by 3 bases and J by 6 bases. DNA for the CDR3: TGCGCCAGCAGCTCACAGGGGGTCGTTGGACCTGAAGCTTTCTTT. Protein: CASSSQGVVGPEAFF.

The genes are TRBV30 and TRBJ2-3, with 7 nucleotides matching TRBD2. The CDR3 totals 14 residues. Germline-derived CDR1 and CDR2 are GTSNPN and SVGIG (reference sequence). With V trimmed by 0 bases and J by 3 bases, 3 bases remained unmatched. CDR3 DNA sequence: TGTGCCTGGAGTGTACTAGCGACGACAGATACGCAGTATTTT. This gives the protein CAWSVLATTDTQYF.

The chain is built from TRBV29-1 and TRBJ1-2; D is unclear. The V end lost 6 bases, the J end lost 4 bases, and 15 bases lay between the germline ends. CDR1 is SQVTM and CDR2 is ANQGSEA in the germline V gene. This CDR3 comprises 13 residues. CDR3: CSVASGRRYGYTF. The CDR3 DNA reads as TGCAGCGTCGCCTCCGGTCGACGCTATGGCTACACCTTC.

CDR3: CASSRYRFENGYTF. CDR3 in DNA: TGTGCCAGCAGCCGTTACAGGTTCGAGAATGGCTACACCTTC. The chain links TRBV11-2 to TRBJ1-2; the D gene is possibly TRBD1 (5 bases). The V end was cut by 5 bases, the J end by 6 bases, with 16 bases between. There are 14 residues in the CDR3. Germline CDR1 reads SGHAT; CDR2 reads FQNNGV.

Ten or more counts support this clonotype. The chain employs TRBV11-2 and TRBJ2-7; no reliable D call. Trimming removed 5 bases at V and 2 bases at J, with 4 bases between. Per the germline V gene, CDR1 is SGHAT and CDR2 is FQNNGV. The CDR3 totals 11 residues. CDR3 DNA: TGTGCCAGCAGCCAACCCTACGAGCAGTACTTC. Translating gives CASSQPYEQYF.

The chain links TRBV5-1 to TRBJ1-2; 7 bases fit TRBD1. V trimming: 0 bases; J trimming: 6 bases; junction bases outside the gene matches: 8. CDR3 length: 15 residues. CDR1 and CDR2 from the germline V gene are SGHRS and YFSETQ. CDR3 in amino acids: CASSLGGRGLDGYTF. DNA of the CDR3: TGCGCCAGCAGCTTGGGAGGCAGGGGGTTAGATGGCTACACCTTC.

CDR3 coding DNA: TGTGCCAGCAGCTTTCCTGCGGGGAGTTTCTACAATGAGCAGTTCTTC. Residues: CASSFPAGSFYNEQFF. The chain carries TRBV28 and TRBJ2-1; TRBD2 might be the D (6 bases). Per germline, CDR1 MDHEN and CDR2 SYDVKM. CDR3 size: 16 residues. V shed 6 bases and J shed 3 bases, with 18 bases lying between them. The full variable domain, completed using reference TRBV28 and TRBJ2-1, is DVKVTQSSRYLVKRTGEKVFLECVQDMDHENMFWYRQDPGLGLRLIYFSYDVKMKEKGDIPEGYSVSREKKERFSLILESASTNQTSMYLCASSFPAGSFYNEQFFGPGTRLTVL.

This clonotype turned up a few times. The chain's CDR3 is CSGLAETQYF. The CDR3 DNA follows: TGCAGTGGACTAGCTGAGACCCAGTACTTC. This sequence joins TRBV20-1 and TRBJ2-5; 7 bases are a match to TRBD2. CDR1 and CDR2 from the germline V gene are DFQATT and SNEGSKA (reference sequence). The CDR3 length is 10 residues. V shed 7 bases, J shed 5 bases, and the junction held 1 base outside the gene matches.

Many counts were recorded for this clonotype. The chain carries TRBV28 and TRBJ1-5; D possibly corresponds to TRBD1 (6 bases). Germline CDR1 and CDR2: MDHEN and SYDVKM. Deletions cut 5 bases from V and 15 bases from J, with 17 bases between. CDR3 size: 12 residues. In nucleotides, the CDR3 is TGTGCCAGCAGTCTTCTCGGGGGCTTAAGGCATTTT. It is translated as CASSLLGGLRHF. Combining the CDR3 with reference TRBV28 and TRBJ1-5 gives the whole variable domain DVKVTQSSRYLVKRTGEKVFLECVQDMDHENMFWYRQDPGLGLRLIYFSYDVKMKEKGDIPEGYSVSREKKERFSLILESASTNQTSMYLCASSLLGGLRHFGDGTRLSIL.

The chain recombines TRBV10-3 with TRBJ2-7; unclear D gene. CDR1 ENHRY and CDR2 SYGVKD come from the germline V gene. The CDR3 consists of 10 residues. V was shortened by 7 bases and J by 5 bases, with 6 bases between the two germline ends. The CDR3 DNA sequence: TGTGCCATCACCACGGACGAGCAGTACTTC. Translated, it gives CAITTDEQYF.